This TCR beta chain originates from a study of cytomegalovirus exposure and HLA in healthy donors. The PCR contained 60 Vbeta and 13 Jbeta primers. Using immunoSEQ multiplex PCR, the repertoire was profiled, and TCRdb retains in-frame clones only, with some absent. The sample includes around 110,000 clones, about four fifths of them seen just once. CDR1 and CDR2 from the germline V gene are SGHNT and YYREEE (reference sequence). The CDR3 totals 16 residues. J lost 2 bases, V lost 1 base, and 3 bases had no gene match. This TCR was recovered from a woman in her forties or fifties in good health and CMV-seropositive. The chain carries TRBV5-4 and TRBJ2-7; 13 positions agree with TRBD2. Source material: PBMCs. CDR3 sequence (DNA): TGTGCCAGCAGCTTGAGGGGACTAGCGGGGACCTACGAGCAGTACTTC. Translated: CASSLRGLAGTYEQYF.